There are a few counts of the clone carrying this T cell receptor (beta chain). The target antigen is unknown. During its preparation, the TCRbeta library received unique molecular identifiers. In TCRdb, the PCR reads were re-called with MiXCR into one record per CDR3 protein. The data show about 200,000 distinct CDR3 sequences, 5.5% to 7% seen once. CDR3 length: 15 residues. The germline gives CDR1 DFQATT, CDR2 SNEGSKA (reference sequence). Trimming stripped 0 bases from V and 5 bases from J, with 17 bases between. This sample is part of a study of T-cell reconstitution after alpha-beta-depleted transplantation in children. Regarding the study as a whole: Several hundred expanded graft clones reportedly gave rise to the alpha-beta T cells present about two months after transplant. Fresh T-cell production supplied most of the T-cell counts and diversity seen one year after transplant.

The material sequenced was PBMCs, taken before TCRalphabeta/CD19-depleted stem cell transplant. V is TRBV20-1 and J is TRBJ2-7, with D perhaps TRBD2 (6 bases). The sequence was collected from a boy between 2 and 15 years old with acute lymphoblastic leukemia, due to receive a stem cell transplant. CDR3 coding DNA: TGCAGTGCTAGAGACGGTAGGGAGGCGGGGAACGAGCAGTACTTC. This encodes CSARDGREAGNEQYF.